This T cell receptor (beta chain) was identified in a study of early T cells in non-severe SARS-CoV-2 infection. Study summary: The input, bulk RNA from unsorted whole blood, was sequenced, and chains were unpaired.

Researchers tagged individual cDNA molecules with unique molecular identifiers. One entry per CDR3 protein, called by TCRdb with MiXCR from the 5' RACE reads. The sample includes approximately 70,000 distinct CDR3 sequences, 9.5% to 13% of them seen just once. Study-level points and caveats: Matching with VDJdb favored anti-spike CD8 responses (missing private and CD4 specificities).

In regard to this clonotype: The antigen is unknown.

CDR1 and CDR2 (germline): LNHNV, YYDKDF (reference sequence). The length of the CDR3 is 15 residues. V lost 0 bases and J lost 5; bases outside the gene matches: 6. This clonotype originated in an adult who was a healthcare worker with PCR-confirmed SARS-CoV-2 infection or an uninfected control (not recorded which). The genes are TRBV15 and TRBJ1-2, with 7 bases identical to TRBD1. The specimen comprised whole blood, sampled at baseline. CDR3 coding DNA: TGTGCCACCAGCAGAGACGCTAGACAGGGTTATGGCTACACCTTC. Protein: CATSRDARQGYGYTF.